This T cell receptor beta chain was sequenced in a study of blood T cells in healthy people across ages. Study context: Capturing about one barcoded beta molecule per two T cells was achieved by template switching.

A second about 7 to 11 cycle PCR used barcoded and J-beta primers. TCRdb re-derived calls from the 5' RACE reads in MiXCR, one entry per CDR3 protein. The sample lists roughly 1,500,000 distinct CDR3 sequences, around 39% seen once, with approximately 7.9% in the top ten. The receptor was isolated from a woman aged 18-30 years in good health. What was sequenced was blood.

The CDR3 coding sequence is TGCAGTGCTAGAGCAGGGGAACGTGAGCAGTTCTTC. Amino acid sequence: CSARAGEREQFF. The genes are TRBV20-1 and TRBJ2-1, with a tentative D call TRBD1 (6 bases). V was pared by 1 base and J by 9 bases, with 10 bases between. This CDR3 has 12 amino acids. The germline CDR1 and CDR2 sequences are DFQATT and SNEGSKA (reference sequence).